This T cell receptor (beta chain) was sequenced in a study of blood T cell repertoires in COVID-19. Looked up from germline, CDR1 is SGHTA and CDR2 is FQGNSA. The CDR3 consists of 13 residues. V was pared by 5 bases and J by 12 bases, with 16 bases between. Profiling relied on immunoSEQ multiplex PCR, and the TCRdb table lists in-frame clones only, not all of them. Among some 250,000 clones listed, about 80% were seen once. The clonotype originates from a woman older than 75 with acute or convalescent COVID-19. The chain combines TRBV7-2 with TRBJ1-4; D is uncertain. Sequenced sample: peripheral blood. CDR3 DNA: TGTGCCAGCAGCCCAGCGTCGCTTGGCGAACTGTTTTTT. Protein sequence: CASSPASLGELFF.